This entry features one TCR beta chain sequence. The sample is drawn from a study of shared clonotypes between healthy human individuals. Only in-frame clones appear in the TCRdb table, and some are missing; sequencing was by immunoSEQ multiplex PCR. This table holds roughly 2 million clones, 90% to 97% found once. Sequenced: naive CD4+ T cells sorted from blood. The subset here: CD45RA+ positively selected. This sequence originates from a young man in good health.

This CDR3 is CASNPGPDTGELFF. The CDR3 nucleotides read TGTGCCAGCAACCCGGGCCCCGACACCGGGGAGCTGTTTTTT. V usage is TRBV21-1 and J usage is TRBJ2-2. TRBV21-1 is assigned pseudogene status. The CDR3 sequence is 14 residues long.